This TCR beta chain is drawn from a study of OX40 agonist ivuxolimab in advanced cancers. Note on this clone: Its antigen is still unknown.

Here immunoSEQ multiplex PCR was the method, and the copy in TCRdb shows in-frame clones only, minus some. This table holds fewer than 45,000 clones, approximately 90% found once. The germline gives CDR1 MDHEN, CDR2 SYDVKM. CDR3 size: 14 residues. V gave up 1 base and J gave up 8 bases; unmatched junction bases: 5. Regarding the study as a whole: The 0.1-3.0 mg/kg partial responders had among the lowest clonal expansion. Low normalized T-cell clonal expansion also characterized some of the nonresponders.

The source material was CD4+ or CD8+ T cells sorted from blood, sampled in a trial of the OX40 agonist ivuxolimab. The clonotype originates from an adult with an advanced solid tumor such as melanoma, head and neck, liver or kidney cancer. This chain links TRBV28 with TRBJ2-1; the match to TRBD2 covers 7 bases. DNA of the CDR3: TGTGCCAGCAGTTTATCGGCGGGAGTCGATGAGCAGTTCTTC. Translating it yields CASSLSAGVDEQFF. Full variable domain (remainder filled in from reference TRBV28 and TRBJ2-1): DVKVTQSSRYLVKRTGEKVFLECVQDMDHENMFWYRQDPGLGLRLIYFSYDVKMKEKGDIPEGYSVSREKKERFSLILESASTNQTSMYLCASSLSAGVDEQFFGPGTRLTVL.